Below are 26 T cell receptor beta chains sequenced from a single sample in a study of blood T cell repertoires in COVID-19. Measured with immunoSEQ multiplex PCR; TCRdb has only the in-frame clones, and not every one. The sample lists fewer than 350,000 clones; approximately 91% were seen once. Source material: PBMCs or T cells enriched from blood (not recorded which). These receptors all come from a woman in her forties with acute COVID-19.

This clone was counted a single time. The chain combines TRBV19 with TRBJ1-1; tentatively, D is TRBD1 (6 bases). Germline V gene data show CDR1 as LNHDA and CDR2 as SQIVND (reference sequence). The CDR3 is 14 residues long. Trimming shortened V by 5 bases and J by 3 bases, and 13 bases separated the two germline ends. The CDR3 reads CASSHNRVDTEAFF. The CDR3 DNA reads TGTGCCAGTAGTCACAACAGGGTCGACACTGAAGCTTTCTTT. Combining the CDR3 with reference TRBV19 and TRBJ1-1 gives the whole variable domain DGGITQSPKYLFRKEGQNVTLSCEQNLNHDAMYWYRQDPGQGLRLIYYSQIVNDFQKGDIAEGYSVSREKKESFPLTVTSAQKNPTAFYLCASSHNRVDTEAFFGQGTRLTVV.

V gene TRBV28 combines with J gene TRBJ1-2; no firm D call. The CDR3 has 12 amino acids. V lost 9 bases and J lost 1, with 9 bases in between. Germline CDR1 and CDR2: MDHEN and SYDVKM. Written as DNA, the CDR3 is TGTGCCAGTTTACAGCTTAACTATGGCTACACCTTC. This encodes CASLQLNYGYTF.

The rearrangement uses TRBV19 and TRBJ1-5; D is unresolved. The V gene's germline CDR1 is LNHDA and CDR2 SQIVND (reference sequence). The CDR3 spans 15 residues. V was trimmed by 3 bases and J by 7 bases, leaving 16 bases between them. The CDR3 region is CASSIIQAKAQPQHF. The DNA for the CDR3 is TGTGCCAGTAGTATCATTCAGGCTAAGGCGCAGCCCCAGCATTTT.

The chain recombines TRBV18 with TRBJ1-6; 9 nucleotides match TRBD1. The germline CDR1 and CDR2 sequences are KGHSH and LQKENI. V shed 5 bases and J 5 bases; nucleotides not matched to a gene: 13. The CDR3 runs to 18 residues. The CDR3 spells CASSTGTGIGMDNSPLHF. The CDR3 DNA reads TGTGCCAGCTCAACCGGGACAGGGATCGGAATGGATAATTCACCCCTCCACTTT.

This sequence joins TRBV27 and TRBJ1-4; no firm D call. Trimming took 8 bases from V and 10 from J, leaving 17 bases between them. The CDR3 is made up of 13 amino acids. Germline loops: CDR1 MNHEY, CDR2 SMNVEV (reference sequence). CDR3 nucleotides: TGTGCCAGCCGGGAGCCCGGCGTGGGAAAACTGTTTTTT. Its translation is CASREPGVGKLFF.

The chain couples TRBV4-3 to TRBJ2-1; TRBD1 aligns across 9 bases. With 3 bases clipped from V and 8 bases from J, the junction kept 2 bases outside the gene matches. This CDR3 has 13 residues. Germline V gene data show CDR1 as LGHNA and CDR2 as YSLEER. The CDR3 sequence is CASSQRTGDEQFF. The CDR3 DNA is TGCGCCAGCAGCCAGAGGACAGGGGATGAGCAGTTCTTC.

The genes are TRBV18 and TRBJ2-3; TRBD1 might be the D (6 bases). Germline assignment: CDR1 KGHSH and CDR2 LQKENI. CDR3 length equals 16 residues. V shed 5 bases and J shed 2 bases, with 17 bases lying between them. The CDR3 here is CASSVQGPPITDTQYF. The CDR3 DNA reads TGTGCCAGCTCAGTACAGGGTCCCCCCATCACAGATACGCAGTATTTT.

J is TRBJ1-2 and V is TRBV12-3 or TRBV12-4; the D gene is possibly TRBD1 (5 bases). With 6 bases removed from V and 4 bases from J, the gap between germline ends came to 12 bases. The CDR3 length is 13 residues. As DNA, the CDR3 is TGTGCCAGCAGCCGGGTCCAGGGCTATGGCTACACCTTC. This translates into CASSRVQGYGYTF.

This rearrangement joins TRBV4-2 to TRBJ1-5; TRBD1 matches 10 bases. CDR1 and CDR2 from the germline V gene are LGHNA and YNFKEQ. The trim removed 3 bases at V and 5 bases at J, leaving 7 bases unmatched. The CDR3 runs to 16 residues. The CDR3 reads CASSQEDRGPYQPQHF. As DNA, the CDR3 is TGTGCCAGCAGCCAGGAAGACAGGGGGCCCTATCAGCCCCAGCATTTT.

V is TRBV7-8 and J is TRBJ1-2, with 8 bases identical to TRBD1. CDR3 length: 13 residues. The V segment lost 4 bases and the J segment 3 bases; nucleotides outside the gene matches: 1. The germline CDR1 and CDR2 sequences are SGHVS and FQNEAQ. The CDR3 region has the DNA TGTGCCAGCAGCTCGGACAGGGACTATGGCTACACCTTC. Amino acids: CASSSDRDYGYTF.

The chain joins TRBV4-2 to TRBJ1-4, with TRBD1 matching 9 bases. Unmatched junction bases numbered 4, after V lost 0 bases and J lost 5 bases. The CDR3 is 16 residues long. Germline CDR1 LGHNA, CDR2 YNFKEQ. The CDR3 nucleotides read TGTGCCAGCAGCCAAGATCGGGACAGGGCGAATGAAAAACTGTTTTTT. Amino acid sequence: CASSQDRDRANEKLFF.

The chain links TRBV30 to TRBJ2-3; D remains unclear. Per germline, CDR1 GTSNPN and CDR2 SVGIG (reference sequence). Trimming took off 5 bases at V and 6 bases at J, with 9 bases between the two ends. The CDR3 is made up of 11 amino acids. CDR3 in amino acids: CAWSTMDTQYF. The DNA of the CDR3 is TGTGCCTGGTCTACTATGGATACGCAGTATTTT.

The chain employs TRBV18 and TRBJ2-1; D is possibly TRBD1 (6 bases). The germline gives CDR1 KGHSH, CDR2 LQKENI. Trimming stripped 2 bases from V and 4 bases from J, with 9 bases between. This CDR3 spans 14 amino acids. CDR3 coding DNA: TGTGCCAGCTCACCAAACAGGGCTTACAATGAGCAGTTCTTC. Residues: CASSPNRAYNEQFF.

J is TRBJ2-7 and V is TRBV7-9; 8 nucleotides match TRBD1. CDR1 is SEHNR, CDR2 FQNEAQ, per germline (reference sequence). Germline trimming cut 5 bases from V and 5 bases from J; bases unmatched to any gene: 11. The CDR3 spans 15 residues. The CDR3 region has the DNA TGTGCCAGCAGCCCCCAAACGACAGGGGAACACGAGCAGTACTTC. This encodes CASSPQTTGEHEQYF.

A single count supports this clone. The chain is built from TRBV7-3 and TRBJ2-1; 7 bases match TRBD1. The V gene's germline CDR1 is SGHTA and CDR2 FQGTGA. This CDR3 has 14 residues. The J segment lost 5 bases and the V segment lost 5 bases, leaving 6 bases of the junction unmatched. In DNA form, the CDR3 reads TGTGCCAGCAGCACAGGGGCCTCACACAATGAGCAGTTCTTC. It translates to CASSTGASHNEQFF.

The V and J genes are TRBV27 and TRBJ1-6; possible D gene TRBD1, 5 bases. V lost 7 bases and J lost 7, with 11 bases in between. Germline V gene lookup returns CDR1 MNHEY and CDR2 SMNVEV (reference sequence). The CDR3 runs 13 residues. CDR3 DNA sequence: TGTGCCAGCAAGCCAGGGCACAATTCACCCCTCCACTTT. Translated, it gives CASKPGHNSPLHF.

In its sample, this clone was seen once. V gene TRBV25-1 combines with J gene TRBJ1-1; no clear D gene. The V and J ends lost 3 bases and 0 bases respectively, with 8 bases between them. Germline CDR1 reads MGHDK; CDR2 reads SYGVNS. The CDR3 loop spans 14 amino acids. The CDR3 nucleotides read TGTGCCAGCAGTGAGCGGGCCATGAACACTGAAGCTTTCTTT. The encoded protein is CASSERAMNTEAFF.

The chain uses TRBV28 and TRBJ2-5; D not certain. The CDR3 is 13 amino acids. V gave up 10 bases and J gave up 5 bases, with 17 bases separating them. The germline V gene has CDR1 MDHEN and CDR2 SYDVKM. The CDR3 DNA reads TGTGCCATCCGGAGTCACAATTGGGAGACCCAGTACTTC. Translated: CAIRSHNWETQYF.

This clone was observed a few times. This sequence joins TRBV2 and TRBJ2-7, with TRBD2 matching over 8 bases. The CDR3 has 14 amino acids. The germline V gene has CDR1 SNHLY and CDR2 FYNNEI. Losses at the gene ends were 7 bases for V and 0 bases for J; bases not matched to a gene: 5. CDR3 in DNA: TGTGCCAGCAAGGCTAGCGGGTCCTCCTACGAGCAGTACTTC. As protein: CASKASGSSYEQYF. The full variable domain, rest sourced from reference TRBV2 and TRBJ2-7, is EPEVTQTPSHQVTQMGQEVILRCVPISNHLYFYWYRQILGQKVEFLVSFYNNEISEKSEIFDDQFSVERPDGSNFTLKIRSTKLEDSAMYFCASKASGSSYEQYFGPGTRLTVT.

CDR3 nucleotides: TGCGCCAGCAGCCCCGCCGGGACTCATTCAGGCGAGCAGTACTTC. Translation gives CASSPAGTHSGEQYF. The V gene is TRBV5-1, the J gene TRBJ2-7; TRBD2 is a possible D gene (6 bases). In germline, CDR1 is SGHRS, CDR2 YFSETQ. This CDR3 is 15 amino acids long. V lost 4 bases and J lost 6, with 20 bases in between.

V is TRBV7-9 and J is TRBJ2-3; 10 bases are shared with TRBD2. Trimming took 5 bases from V and 8 from J; bases not matched to a gene: 13. Germline loops: CDR1 SEHNR, CDR2 FQNEAQ (reference sequence). The CDR3 is made up of 16 amino acids. Here the CDR3 reads CASSTKGVAGGSTQYF. CDR3 bases: TGTGCCAGCAGCACTAAGGGGGTAGCGGGAGGAAGTACGCAGTATTTT.

V usage is TRBV4-2 and J usage is TRBJ2-3; 9 bases align to TRBD2. CDR3 size: 15 residues. Germline V gene sequence: CDR1 LGHNA, CDR2 YNFKEQ. Trimming at V came to 0 bases and at J to 4 bases, leaving 2 bases not matched to a gene. The CDR3 DNA follows: TGTGCCAGCAGCCAAGAGCGGGGGGGCCCAGATACGCAGTATTTT. This sequence encodes CASSQERGGPDTQYF.

The chain is built from TRBV19 and TRBJ1-5, with 11 bases fitting TRBD1. The CDR3 loop spans 16 amino acids. CDR1 and CDR2 from the germline V gene are LNHDA and SQIVND (reference sequence). Trimming cost V 1 base and J 6 bases; bases outside gene matches: 5. The CDR3 DNA is TGTGCCAGTAGTATAGCCCCGGGACAGGGGGGTCAGCCCCAGCATTTT. Its protein is CASSIAPGQGGQPQHF.

The gene calls are TRBV19 and TRBJ2-3; D possibly corresponds to TRBD2 (5 bases). Germline lookup yields CDR1 LNHDA and CDR2 SQIVND (reference sequence). V gave up 6 bases and J gave up 8 bases, with 15 bases separating them. The CDR3 spans 13 residues. The CDR3 region has the DNA TGTGCCAGTAGCAATCAGGACTCAGGTACGCAGTATTTT. This translates into CASSNQDSGTQYF.

The J gene is TRBJ2-3, the V gene TRBV28, with D possibly being TRBD1 (6 bases). Trimming stripped 6 bases from V and 10 bases from J, with 14 bases between. Germline assignment: CDR1 MDHEN and CDR2 SYDVKM. The CDR3 is 12 residues long. The CDR3 bases are TGTGCCAGCAGCCAAACAGGGAAAGCGCAGTATTTT. Translated: CASSQTGKAQYF.

This clone was counted between two and nine times. The V call is TRBV5-1, the J call TRBJ2-3; 10 positions match TRBD2. Germline lookup yields CDR1 SGHRS and CDR2 YFSETQ. This CDR3 region has 16 residues. Trimming removed 0 bases from V and 5 bases from J; junction bases left unmatched: 6. The CDR3 sequence: CASSLVASGGGDTQYF. The CDR3 DNA follows: TGCGCCAGCAGCTTGGTAGCTAGCGGGGGCGGAGATACGCAGTATTTT.